The 2 T cell receptor beta chains reported below all come from one sample, sequenced in a study of blood T cell repertoires in COVID-19. Clones were read by immunoSEQ multiplex PCR, and TCRdb kept only the in-frame ones, dropping some. The top ten clones hold around a sixth of a sample with about 180,000 clones, 60% to 80% of them seen once. The sequencing input was PBMCs or T cells enriched from blood (not recorded which). The receptor set was obtained from a woman aged 45-65 years who had recovered from COVID-19.

This clone was seen just once. The V call is TRBV3-1 (or the pseudogene TRBV3-2), the J call TRBJ2-7; 10 nucleotides match TRBD1. This CDR3 has 16 residues. Trimming at V came to 1 base and at J to 2 bases, leaving 5 bases not matched to a gene. Germline V gene lookup returns CDR1 LGHDT and CDR2 YNNKEL (reference sequence). The CDR3 region is CASSQGFGTGAYEQYF. For the CDR3, the DNA is TGTGCCAGCAGCCAAGGGTTCGGGACAGGGGCCTACGAGCAGTACTTC.

The rearrangement links TRBV7-9 to TRBJ2-7; no clear D. CDR3 length: 12 amino acids. Trimming removed 5 bases from V and 1 base from J, with 6 bases in between. CDR1 and CDR2 from the germline V gene are SEHNR and FQNEAQ (reference sequence). CDR3 region: CASSLGSYEQYF. The DNA for the CDR3 is TGTGCCAGCAGCCTCGGGTCCTACGAGCAGTACTTC.